The 29 T cell receptor beta chains below all came from one sample that was sequenced in a study of blood T cell repertoires in COVID-19. Clones were sequenced by immunoSEQ multiplex PCR, and TCRdb holds only the in-frame ones, with some missing. The profile shows about 180,000 clones, 85% to 90% of them singletons. Sequenced material: peripheral blood. The receptors stem from a person aged 65 to 85 with COVID-19, enrolled during active disease.

The chain combines TRBV18 with TRBJ2-7, with 12 bases lining up with TRBD2. The CDR3 spans 16 residues. Germline-derived CDR1 and CDR2 are KGHSH and LQKENI. The junction had 5 bases not matched to a gene; V was cut back by 3 bases and J by 2 bases. As DNA, the CDR3 is TGTGCCAGCTCACCGCAGACTAGCGGGGGCACCTACGAGCAGTACTTC. Translated, it gives CASSPQTSGGTYEQYF.

This chain links TRBV19 with TRBJ1-5; D is undetermined. This CDR3 has 15 amino acids. The V and J ends lost 5 bases and 4 bases respectively, with 15 bases between them. The germline CDR1 and CDR2 sequences are LNHDA and SQIVND (reference sequence). In DNA, the CDR3 is TGTGCCAGTAGTTTCGGGGAGACAATTAATCAGCCCCAGCATTTT. Protein sequence: CASSFGETINQPQHF. The full variable domain, in which reference TRBV19 and TRBJ1-5 provide the parts outside the CDR3, is DGGITQSPKYLFRKEGQNVTLSCEQNLNHDAMYWYRQDPGQGLRLIYYSQIVNDFQKGDIAEGYSVSREKKESFPLTVTSAQKNPTAFYLCASSFGETINQPQHFGDGTRLSIL.

The chain couples TRBV27 to TRBJ1-6; 9 bases are a match to TRBD1. Germline V gene sequence: CDR1 MNHEY, CDR2 SMNVEV (reference sequence). V trimming: 6 bases; J trimming: 9 bases; junction bases outside the gene matches: 9. This CDR3 is 15 amino acids long. The CDR3 here is CASRQTGQGSSPLHF. CDR3 nucleotide sequence: TGTGCCAGCAGGCAGACGGGACAGGGAAGTTCACCCCTCCACTTT.

CDR3 region: CASSAGTWTVSYEQYF. CDR3 nucleotide sequence: TGTGCCAGCAGTGCGGGGACGTGGACGGTCTCCTACGAGCAGTACTTC. This rearrangement joins TRBV28 to TRBJ2-7; maybe TRBD2 (6 bases). The CDR3 totals 16 residues. Trimming cost V 5 bases and J 0 bases, with 17 bases left between them. CDR1 and CDR2 from the germline V gene are MDHEN and SYDVKM.

This clone was counted a few times. The chain uses TRBV30 and TRBJ1-1; no reliable D call. Trimming cost V 4 bases and J 0 bases, with 3 bases left between them. This CDR3 region has 11 residues. In germline, CDR1 is GTSNPN, CDR2 SVGIG (reference sequence). CDR3: CAWILNTEAFF. CDR3 in DNA: TGTGCCTGGATCTTGAACACTGAAGCTTTCTTT.

In its sample, this clone was seen once. The genes are TRBV30 and TRBJ1-1; weak D call: TRBD1 (5 bases). The ends were cut back, 3 bases at V and 5 bases at J, with 13 bases in the middle. The CDR3 runs to 13 residues. From germline, CDR1 is GTSNPN and CDR2 SVGIG (reference sequence). CDR3 region: CAWSDLGGTEAFF. DNA of the CDR3: TGTGCCTGGAGCGACCTGGGGGGGACTGAAGCTTTCTTT.

V and J are TRBV6-5 and TRBJ2-7, with 8 bases that match TRBD1. Germline V lookup: CDR1 MNHEY, CDR2 SVGAGI. J gave up 0 bases and V 7 bases, and 8 bases lay outside the gene matches. The CDR3 contains 15 residues. The CDR3 protein is CASISGTGLSYEQYF. As DNA, the CDR3 is TGTGCCAGCATATCCGGGACAGGCCTCTCCTACGAGCAGTACTTC.

The chain links TRBV29-1 to TRBJ2-3; TRBD2 is a possible D gene (6 bases). Trimming cost V 7 bases and J 0 bases, with 11 bases left between them. CDR1 SQVTM and CDR2 ANQGSEA come from the germline V gene. CDR3 length equals 13 residues. CDR3 nucleotides: TGCAGCGGCGGGACCCAGAGCACAGATACGCAGTATTTT. This sequence encodes CSGGTQSTDTQYF.

DNA for the CDR3: TGTGCCAGCGCCACCAAGCGAGGCTACACCTTC. Translation: CASATKRGYTF. The J gene is TRBJ1-2, the V gene TRBV12-3 or TRBV12-4; D uncertain. Between the trimmed V and J ends, which lost 8 bases and 8 bases, there was a span of 12 bases. CDR3 length: 11 amino acids.

This clone was observed a few times. The chain is built from TRBV21-1 and TRBJ2-2; the table's TRBD2 call for D was not verified on the DNA. TRBV21-1 is an annotated pseudogene. The CDR3 has 17 amino acids. The CDR3 sequence: CASSKVRQSPASGELFF. DNA for the CDR3: TGTGCCAGCAGCAAAGTGAGGCAGTCTCCTGCGAGCGGGGAGCTGTTTTTT.

The rearrangement links TRBV28 to TRBJ1-6, with D unclear. Trimming removed 3 bases from V and 12 bases from J, with 9 bases in between. Germline assignment: CDR1 MDHEN and CDR2 SYDVKM. The CDR3 length is 12 residues. CDR3 bases: TGTGCCAGCAGTTTTGGTACTTTACCCCTCCACTTT. Its translation is CASSFGTLPLHF.

V usage is TRBV18 and J usage is TRBJ1-3; TRBD1 agrees at 8 bases. V trimming: 2 bases; J trimming: 4 bases; junction bases outside the gene matches: 4. CDR3 size: 15 residues. Germline assignment: CDR1 KGHSH and CDR2 LQKENI. The CDR3 loop is CASSPGQGVGNTIYF. In DNA, the CDR3 is TGTGCCAGCTCACCAGGACAGGGAGTCGGAAACACCATATATTTT.

V is TRBV20-1 and J is TRBJ1-5, with a possible D match to TRBD1 (5 bases). The CDR3 extends over 16 amino acids. Germline V lookup: CDR1 DFQATT, CDR2 SNEGSKA (reference sequence). Trimming took off 3 bases at V and 0 bases at J, with 15 bases between the two ends. The CDR3 DNA follows: TGCAGTGCTAGTAAGGCAGGGCCCCGTAGCAATCAGCCCCAGCATTTT. Translating gives CSASKAGPRSNQPQHF.

This clone was seen a handful of times. The chain is built from TRBV18 and TRBJ2-3, with 10 bases fitting TRBD2. This CDR3 comprises 16 residues. Germline trimming cut 0 bases from V and 0 bases from J; bases unmatched to any gene: 0. Germline V gene sequence: CDR1 KGHSH, CDR2 LQKENI. Written as DNA, the CDR3 is TGTGCCAGCTCACCACCGACTAGCGGGAGCACAGATACGCAGTATTTT. Its translation is CASSPPTSGSTDTQYF.

The chain joins TRBV12-3 or TRBV12-4 to TRBJ1-1; unclear D gene. Trimming shortened V by 8 bases and J by 0 bases, and 4 bases separated the two germline ends. CDR3 length equals 11 residues. In DNA form, the CDR3 reads TGTGCCAGCCTACTGAACACTGAAGCTTTCTTT. It translates to CASLLNTEAFF.

The gene calls are TRBV15 and TRBJ2-5; 7 bases map to TRBD2. Germline CDR1 is LNHNV and CDR2 is YYDKDF (reference sequence). The J segment lost 3 bases and the V segment lost 1 base, leaving 11 bases of the junction unmatched. The CDR3 contains 17 residues. This CDR3 reads CATSRVRLAKGKETQYF. CDR3 DNA: TGTGCCACCAGCAGAGTTCGACTAGCTAAGGGTAAAGAGACCCAGTACTTC.

This chain joins TRBV21-1 and TRBJ2-3; the table's TRBD1 call for D was not verified on the DNA. TRBV21-1 is given as a pseudogene. CDR3 length: 13 residues. The CDR3 nucleotides are TGTGCCAGCCCAGGGGGCTATTTAGATACGCAGTATTTT. Its protein product is CASPGGYLDTQYF.

This chain uses TRBV19 with TRBJ2-2; no firm D call. V was pared by 5 bases and J by 1 base, with 8 bases between. This CDR3 has 14 amino acids. The germline V gene has CDR1 LNHDA and CDR2 SQIVND (reference sequence). The DNA for the CDR3 is TGTGCCAGTAGTCAACCAGTGAACACCGGGGAGCTGTTTTTT. Amino acids: CASSQPVNTGELFF.

The V call is TRBV3-1 (or the pseudogene TRBV3-2), the J call TRBJ2-1; 13 nucleotides align to TRBD2. The junction had 4 bases not matched to a gene; V was cut back by 6 bases and J by 5 bases. CDR1 and CDR2 from the germline V gene are LGHDT and YNNKEL (reference sequence). CDR3 length: 15 residues. The CDR3: CASSRTSGGNNEQFF. CDR3 nucleotide sequence: TGTGCCAGCAGTAGGACTAGCGGGGGCAACAATGAGCAGTTCTTC.

This clone showed up just a few times. The CDR3 protein is CASSSSNYGYTF. The DNA for the CDR3 is TGTGCCAGCAGCTCTTCTAACTATGGCTACACCTTC. J is TRBJ1-2 and V is TRBV13; D not certain. V was cut by 4 bases and J by 0 bases, with 3 bases left in between. CDR1 and CDR2 (germline): PRHDT, FYEKMQ (reference sequence). This CDR3 contains 12 residues.

In this sample, this clone turned up a few times. The J gene is TRBJ2-2, the V gene TRBV2; TRBD2 aligns across 11 bases. The germline CDR1 and CDR2 sequences are SNHLY and FYNNEI. The V gene end was trimmed by 5 bases and the J gene end by 8 bases; junction bases not matched to a gene: 10. The CDR3 spans 16 residues. CDR3 sequence: CASSIPSGGMLGELFF. The CDR3 region has the DNA TGTGCCAGCAGTATCCCTAGCGGGGGGATGCTAGGGGAGCTGTTTTTT.

The rearrangement uses TRBV9 and TRBJ1-6; unclear D gene. The germline V gene has CDR1 SGDLS and CDR2 YYNGEE. V lost 0 bases, J lost 5 bases, and 6 bases lay in between. This CDR3 is built from 14 residues. The CDR3 spells CASSVGGNNSPLHF. Here the CDR3 DNA reads TGTGCCAGCAGCGTAGGAGGAAATAATTCACCCCTCCACTTT.

This clone occurred once. The chain has TRBV19 and TRBJ1-5, with TRBD1 matching 11 bases. The CDR3 totals 18 residues. The trim removed 8 bases at V and 0 bases at J, leaving 12 bases unmatched. Looked up from germline, CDR1 is LNHDA and CDR2 is SQIVND (reference sequence). The chain's CDR3 is CASQLPGQGVYSNQPQHF. The CDR3 coding sequence is TGTGCCAGTCAACTCCCGGGACAGGGGGTTTATAGCAATCAGCCCCAGCATTTT.

The rearrangement uses TRBV6-5 and TRBJ2-7; maybe TRBD1 (6 bases). The CDR3 has 13 residues. Germline-derived CDR1 and CDR2 are MNHEY and SVGAGI. V lost 9 bases and J 2 bases, leaving 14 bases between the germline ends. The CDR3 loop is CASGTGNPYEQYF. Written as DNA, the CDR3 is TGTGCCAGTGGAACAGGGAACCCCTACGAGCAGTACTTC.

V gene TRBV7-6 combines with J gene TRBJ1-6; D is unresolved. Germline lookup yields CDR1 SGHVS and CDR2 FNYEAQ. This CDR3 comprises 21 residues. V was cut by 0 bases and J by 0 bases, with 21 bases left in between. CDR3 sequence reads: CASSLAPVHISTSSYNSPLHF. For the CDR3, the DNA is TGTGCCAGCAGCTTAGCCCCGGTCCATATTTCCACGAGCTCCTATAATTCACCCCTCCACTTT. Full variable domain (missing parts from reference TRBV7-6 and TRBJ1-6): GAGVSQSPRYKVTKRGQDVALRCDPISGHVSLYWYRQALGQGPEFLTYFNYEAQQDKSGLPNDRFSAERPEGSISTLTIQRTEQRDSAMYRCASSLAPVHISTSSYNSPLHFGNGTRLTVT.

This chain uses TRBV5-4 with TRBJ2-5; D unresolved. This CDR3 is built from 14 residues. Germline V CDR1 and CDR2: SGHNT, YYREEE (reference sequence). The V end was cut by 0 bases, the J end by 4 bases, with 10 bases between. CDR3 loop: CASSLALRRETQYF. In nucleotides, the CDR3 is TGTGCCAGCAGCTTGGCGCTAAGGAGAGAGACCCAGTACTTC.

This clone was recorded a few times. V usage is TRBV5-1 and J usage is TRBJ2-1; 11 positions match TRBD2. The junction had 5 bases not matched to a gene; V was cut back by 0 bases and J by 15 bases. Germline values: CDR1 SGHRS, CDR2 YFSETQ. The CDR3 length is 13 residues. CDR3: CASSLALAGGLFF. The CDR3 DNA follows: TGCGCCAGCAGCTTGGCCTTAGCGGGGGGGCTGTTCTTC.

Only one count was recorded for this clone. This chain links TRBV24-1 with TRBJ2-1; 10 bases are shared with TRBD2. Germline V lookup: CDR1 KGHDR, CDR2 SFDVKD. J was trimmed by 2 bases and V by 5 bases; bases with no gene match: 2. The CDR3 runs to 15 residues. CDR3 DNA: TGTGCCACCAGTGCTAGCGGGAGAGCCTACAATGAGCAGTTCTTC. Translating gives CATSASGRAYNEQFF.

The chain employs TRBV7-2 and TRBJ2-7; tentatively, D is TRBD2 (5 bases). Trimming pared 0 bases from V and 2 bases from J, leaving 11 bases between. Germline V lookup: CDR1 SGHTA, CDR2 FQGNSA. The CDR3 has 15 residues. DNA of the CDR3: TGTGCCAGCAGCTTAGCGAGGGTAATGACCTACGAGCAGTACTTC. This codes for CASSLARVMTYEQYF.